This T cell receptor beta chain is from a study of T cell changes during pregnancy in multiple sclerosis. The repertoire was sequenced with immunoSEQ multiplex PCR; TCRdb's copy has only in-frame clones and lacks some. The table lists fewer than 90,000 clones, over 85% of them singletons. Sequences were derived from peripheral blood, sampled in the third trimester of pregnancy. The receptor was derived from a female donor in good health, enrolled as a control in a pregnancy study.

The CDR3 region has the DNA TGTGCCAGCAGCTACGGACTAGGAGAGACCCAGTACTTC. Translation: CASSYGLGETQYF. This rearrangement joins TRBV11-3 to TRBJ2-5; 7 bases map to TRBD2. Germline CDR1 is SGHNT and CDR2 is YENEEA. This CDR3 region has 13 residues. The ends lost 4 bases at V and 4 bases at J; junction bases unmatched: 3.